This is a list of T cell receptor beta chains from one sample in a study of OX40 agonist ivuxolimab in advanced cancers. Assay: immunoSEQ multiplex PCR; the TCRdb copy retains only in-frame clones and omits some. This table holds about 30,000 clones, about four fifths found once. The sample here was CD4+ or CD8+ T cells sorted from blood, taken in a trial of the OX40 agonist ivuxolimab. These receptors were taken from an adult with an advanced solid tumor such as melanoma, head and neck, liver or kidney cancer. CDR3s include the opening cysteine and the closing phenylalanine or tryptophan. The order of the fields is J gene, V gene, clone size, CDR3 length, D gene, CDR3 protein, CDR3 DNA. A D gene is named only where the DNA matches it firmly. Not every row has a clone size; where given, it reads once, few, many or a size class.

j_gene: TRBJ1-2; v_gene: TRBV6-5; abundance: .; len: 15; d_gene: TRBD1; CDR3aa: CASSYLATGSYGYTF; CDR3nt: TGTGCCAGCAGTTACTTGGCGACAGGGTCGTATGGCTACACCTTC
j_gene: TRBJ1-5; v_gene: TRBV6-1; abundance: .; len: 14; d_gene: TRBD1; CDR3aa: CASSAGQANQPQHF; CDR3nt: TGTGCCAGCAGTGCGGGACAGGCTAATCAGCCCCAGCATTTT
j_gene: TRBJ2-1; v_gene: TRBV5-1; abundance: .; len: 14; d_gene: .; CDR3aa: CASSLAGAYNEQFF; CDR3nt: TGCGCCAGCAGCTTGGCGGGAGCCTACAATGAGCAGTTCTTC
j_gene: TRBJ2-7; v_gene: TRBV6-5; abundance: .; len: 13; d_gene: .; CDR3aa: CASSYGGPYEQYF; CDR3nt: TGTGCCAGCAGTTACGGGGGGCCCTACGAGCAGTACTTC
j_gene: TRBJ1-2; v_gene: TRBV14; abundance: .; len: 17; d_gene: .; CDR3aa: CASSHMGGLGQFYGYTF; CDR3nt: TGTGCCAGCAGCCATATGGGGGGGCTTGGCCAATTTTATGGCTACACCTTC
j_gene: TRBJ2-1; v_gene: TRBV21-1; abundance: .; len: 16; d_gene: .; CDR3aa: CASSPSVAGEGHEQFF; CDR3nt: TGTGCCAGCAGCCCCTCCGTGGCGGGAGAGGGTCATGAGCAGTTCTTC
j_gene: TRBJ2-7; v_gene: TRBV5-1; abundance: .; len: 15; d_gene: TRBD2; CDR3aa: CASSATSGSVYEQYF; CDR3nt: TGCGCCAGCAGCGCCACTAGCGGATCGGTGTACGAGCAGTACTTC
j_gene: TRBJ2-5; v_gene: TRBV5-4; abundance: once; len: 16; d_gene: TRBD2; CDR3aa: CASSLRSSGGAETQYF; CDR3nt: TGTGCCAGCAGCTTGAGGTCTAGCGGGGGGGCCGAGACCCAGTACTTC
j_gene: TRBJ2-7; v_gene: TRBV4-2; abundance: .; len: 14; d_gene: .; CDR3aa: CASSMTDPAYEQYF; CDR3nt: TGTGCCAGCAGCATGACAGACCCTGCCTACGAGCAGTACTTC
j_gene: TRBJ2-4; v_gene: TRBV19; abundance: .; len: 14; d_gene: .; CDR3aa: CASSSTVAKNIQYF; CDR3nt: TGTGCCAGTAGCTCGACAGTAGCCAAAAACATTCAGTACTTC
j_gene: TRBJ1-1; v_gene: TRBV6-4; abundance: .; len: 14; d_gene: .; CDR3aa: CASSERQGGTEAFF; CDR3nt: TGTGCCAGCAGTGAACGGCAGGGTGGGACTGAAGCTTTCTTT